This record covers a single T cell receptor (beta chain). What it binds is unknown. RNA was isolated and reverse transcribed to cDNA, the sequencing template. Assay: immunoSEQ multiplex PCR; the TCRdb copy retains only in-frame clones and omits some. The table records 160,000 or so clones, less than 70% of them present only once. This entry belongs to a study of CD8+ T cells in alopecia areata. Study overall: Patients in the study were on tofacitinib for 6 to 18 months, then off it for 6 months. Study observations and caveats: Many expanded lesional clones remained in scalp and blood on tofacitinib. Scalp clonality and expanded CD8+ clones among the top 100 showed significant decreases with tofacitinib.

The CDR3 is 14 residues long. With 5 bases clipped from V and 4 bases from J, the junction kept 2 bases outside the gene matches. Germline CDR1 and CDR2: SGHTA and FQGTGA. Treatment in this sample: oral pan-JAK inhibitor, 5-10 mg twice daily. PBMCs, the starting material, were the source of sorted CD4+ and CD8+ T cells. The sample here was CD4+ T cells sorted from blood, taken at week 4, from a patient treated with tofacitinib. The J gene is TRBJ2-1, the V gene TRBV7-3; 10 nucleotides agree with TRBD1. The source is a human donor with alopecia areata. The CDR3 here is CASSRTGGYNEQFF. CDR3 bases: TGTGCCAGCAGCCGGACAGGGGGATACAATGAGCAGTTCTTC.